The clone carrying this T cell receptor beta chain has just a few counts. The data stem from a study of blood T cell repertoires in COVID-19. Study summary: Both acute and convalescent COVID-19 samples were obtained from the United States, Italy and Spain. PBMCs, B-cell-depleted T cells, or T cells were the source of the cDNA or gDNA that made up the material.

CDR1 and CDR2 (germline): LNHNV, YYDKDF (reference sequence). The CDR3 is 19 amino acids. Trimming shortened V by 2 bases and J by 6 bases, and 26 bases separated the two germline ends. In the authors' methods: Using reference gene primer amplification, nucleated cell counts were estimated. Profiled with immunoSEQ multiplex PCR; TCRdb holds only in-frame clones, not every one. The DNA was the basis for D and trimming; V, J and clone size are from that table. The profile shows 70,000 to 85,000 clones, roughly 82% of them singletons. The chain combines TRBV15 with TRBJ1-5; tentative D call: TRBD1 (6 bases). Sequencing used peripheral blood. The clonotype comes from a human donor in a cohort sampled during active COVID-19. The CDR3 is CATSRFCAPTDSDRQPQHF. The CDR3 DNA sequence: TGTGCCACCAGCAGATTCTGCGCCCCCACGGACAGTGACCGTCAGCCCCAGCATTTT.